This TCR beta chain came from a study of T cell repertoires in cytomegalovirus infection. On the study more broadly: Indications came from public TCR beta signatures; they pointed to CMV infection and to a matching HLA type. Overall study findings and caveats: The cumulative frequency of public TCR beta families distinguished individuals who carried CMV together with the relevant HLA. The ex vivo response was dominated by HLA-C-restricted CMV-specific TCR beta clonotypes.

This clonotype was observed a few times. Its specificity is unknown. MiXCR, run by TCRdb on the reads, gives a single entry per CDR3 protein. The sample consists of over 250,000 distinct CDR3 sequences, more than 20% of them appearing once. V was shortened by 6 bases and J by 2 bases, with 10 bases between the two germline ends. CDR3 length equals 13 residues. Germline V gene data show CDR1 as MNHEY and CDR2 as SVGEGT. V gene TRBV6-2 or TRBV6-3 combines with J gene TRBJ1-2, with D unresolved. Source material: PBMCs. This sequence was found in a human donor in good health (CMV status not recorded). Some clones in this sample may be carry-over from other donors' samples. The CDR3 loop reads CASRRTANYGYTF. CDR3 coding DNA: TGTGCCAGCAGGCGGACGGCGAACTATGGCTACACCTTC.